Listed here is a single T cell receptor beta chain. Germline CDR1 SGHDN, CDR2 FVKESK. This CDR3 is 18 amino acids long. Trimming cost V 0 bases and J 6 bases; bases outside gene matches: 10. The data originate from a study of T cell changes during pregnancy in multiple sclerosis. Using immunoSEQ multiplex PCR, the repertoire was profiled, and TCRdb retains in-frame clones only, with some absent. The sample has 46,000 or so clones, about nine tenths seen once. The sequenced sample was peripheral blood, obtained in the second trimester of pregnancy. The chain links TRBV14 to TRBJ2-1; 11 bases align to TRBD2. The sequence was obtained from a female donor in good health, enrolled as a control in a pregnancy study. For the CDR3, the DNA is TGTGCCAGCAGCCAAGATTTTGCCGGGACTAGCGGTGTCAATGAGCAGTTCTTC. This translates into CASSQDFAGTSGVNEQFF.